This T cell receptor beta chain originates from a study of blood T cell repertoires in COVID-19 (TCRdb year 2020). Background on the whole study: Samples from collaborators originated in the United States, Italy and Spain and spanned both the acute and convalescent phases of COVID-19. The material from the prospective study consisted of cDNA or gDNA derived from T cells, B-cell-depleted T cells, or PBMCs. Subjects who had been exposed to COVID-19, were actively infected with it, or had recovered from it provided the deeply sampled blood TCRbeta repertoires that made up the dataset. The repertoires were released in a freely available public database meant as a resource for research on the immune response to SARS-CoV-2. Samples were obtained from the ongoing ImmuneRACE study (first 160 participants) and from approximately 1,200 subjects provided by 6 global collaborators. Nearly every sample came with metadata listing a de-identified subject ID, COVID-19 status, age in years and sex. HLA class I and class II types, where available, came from metadata supplied by the sample provider rather than from assay-based typing.

A note on this clone: Its antigen is unknown. No much larger clone exists at a distance of one base, and base qualities are not known.

Reading the germline V gene gives CDR1 SGHAT and CDR2 FQNNGV. The CDR3 numbers 16 residues from cysteine through phenylalanine. The DNA shown is the 48-base CDR3, in frame from base 1. V is pared back by 2 bases and J by 5 bases, with 16 bases lying between the germline termini. The immunoSEQ Assay, a bias-controlled multiplex PCR, was used to amplify TCRbeta CDR3 regions from genomic DNA. The paper's processing steps were these. The number of nucleated cells in each sample was estimated from the amplification of reference gene primers within the assay. To quantify the absolute abundance of each unique TCRbeta CDR3 rearrangement, sequence reads were collapsed and filtered. For each sample, productive Simpson clonality was calculated by taking the square root of Simpson's diversity index across productive rearrangements. Sourced from immuneACCESS, this table was stored by TCRdb with only in-frame sequences that have V and J called. A share of the clones is absent; for the studies checked, an unresolved V gene accounts for under half, and the remainder has no known explanation. Clone size and V and J calls were adopted from that table, with D and trimming inferred from the DNA. The sample includes roughly 200,000 clones, with nearly 90% observed a single time. The top ten hold less than 4.5% of the sample.

Participants in the prospective study were enrolled through a virtual design, were aged about 18 to 100 years, and lived in roughly 24 United States geographic areas. In the prospective study, cohorts were assigned on the basis of participant-reported clinical history obtained from a screening survey and a study questionnaire. Each participant in the prospective study had whole blood, serum and a nasopharyngeal or oropharyngeal swab collected by mobile phlebotomists. Participants in the prospective study had the option to provide additional blood draws and questionnaires over a roughly 2-month period. Before DNA extraction, blood samples from the prospective study were shipped at room temperature or frozen. Overall study outcomes, separate from this receptor: How much clinical and demographic metadata was included differed by source and by participant, and the metadata was provided uncurated.

The sequenced sample was PBMCs or T cells enriched from blood (not recorded which). The sequence links TRBV11-2 to TRBJ2-1; possibly the D gene is TRBD2, per 5 matching bases. This sequence was found in a woman aged 30 to 39 with acute COVID-19. This receptor carries the CDR3 CASSLRGLATDNEQFF. In nucleotide form, the sequence is TGTGCCAGCAGCTTACGCGGGCTAGCTACGGACAATGAGCAGTTCTTC.